The T cell receptor beta chain described here comes from a study of T cell repertoires in cytomegalovirus infection. Study information: The study used recently identified HLA-C-restricted and well-studied HLA-B-restricted CMV epitopes. From public TCR beta signatures came an indication of both CMV infection and matching HLA type.

Findings and limits, study-wide: Cumulative public TCR beta family frequency identified CMV carriers with the relevant HLA. Dominating the ex vivo response were HLA-C-restricted CMV-specific TCR beta clonotypes.

Remarks on this clonotype: Antigen specificity is unknown.

Per germline, CDR1 SEHNR and CDR2 FQNEAQ (reference sequence). The ends lost 5 bases at V and 6 bases at J; junction bases unmatched: 2. The CDR3 consists of 12 residues. TCRdb used MiXCR to reprocess the reads, holding one entry per CDR3 protein. The data hold about 920,000 distinct CDR3 sequences, with about a third observed a single time. The chain joins TRBV7-9 to TRBJ1-2, with 8 positions matching TRBD1. The material sequenced was cultured CD8+ T cells from PBMCs, taken from culture after CMV antigen stimulation. The sequence derives from a human donor in good health (CMV status not recorded). Some clones in this sample may be carry-over from other donors' samples. This CDR3 reads CASSATGDGYTF. As DNA, the CDR3 is TGTGCCAGCAGCGCGACAGGGGATGGCTACACCTTC. The variable domain in full, completed from reference TRBV7-9 and TRBJ1-2, reads DTGVSQNPRHKITKRGQNVTFRCDPISEHNRLYWYRQTLGQGPEFLTYFQNEAQLEKSRLLSDRFSAERPKGSFSTLEIQRTEQGDSAMYLCASSATGDGYTFGSGTRLTVV.